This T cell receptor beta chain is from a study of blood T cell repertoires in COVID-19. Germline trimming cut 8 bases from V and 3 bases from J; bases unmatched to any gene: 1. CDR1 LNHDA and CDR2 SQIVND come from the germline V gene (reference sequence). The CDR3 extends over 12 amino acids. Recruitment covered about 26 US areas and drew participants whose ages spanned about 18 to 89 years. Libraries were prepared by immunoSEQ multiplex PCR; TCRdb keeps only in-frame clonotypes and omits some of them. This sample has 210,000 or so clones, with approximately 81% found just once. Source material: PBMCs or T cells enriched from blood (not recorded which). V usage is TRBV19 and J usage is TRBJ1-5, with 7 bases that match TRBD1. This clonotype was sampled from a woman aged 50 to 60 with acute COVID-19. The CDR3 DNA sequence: TGTGCCAGTGGACAGGACAATCAGCCCCAGCATTTT. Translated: CASGQDNQPQHF.